The next 8 T cell receptor beta chains were all read from a single sample in a study of vaccination effects on CD4 cells after COVID-19. These receptors are not linked to any known antigen. Cells that had been cultured for nine to eleven days were the source of isolated CD4+ T cells. Participants were vaccinated with two doses of either the BNT162b2 or mRNA-1273 vaccine. Sequencing used immunoSEQ multiplex PCR; TCRdb keeps in-frame clones, though not all of them. The sample contains about 45,000 clones, 55% to 85% of which appear only once. This material consisted of CD4+ T cells from PBMCs cultured without peptide, taken after COVID-19 vaccination. All receptors derive from a human donor who received a COVID-19 vaccine.

This clone has just a few counts. The gene calls are TRBV6-5 and TRBJ2-7; 7 nucleotides line up with TRBD1. Germline trimming cut 6 bases from V and 7 bases from J; bases unmatched to any gene: 6. Germline CDR1 is MNHEY and CDR2 is SVGAGI. CDR3 length: 12 amino acids. CDR3: CASRSGTAEQYF. The CDR3 region has the DNA TGTGCCAGCAGGTCAGGGACAGCGGAGCAGTACTTC.

The chain is built from TRBV18 and TRBJ1-1; 7 nucleotides agree with TRBD1. The V segment lost 4 bases and the J segment 1 base; nucleotides outside the gene matches: 9. Germline-derived CDR1 and CDR2 are KGHSH and LQKENI. There are 16 residues in the CDR3. The CDR3 reads CASSRDKGASNTEAFF. CDR3 in DNA: TGTGCCAGCTCACGCGACAAGGGGGCTTCGAACACTGAAGCTTTCTTT.

The CDR3 reads CASRGGTVGNEQFF. The CDR3 bases are TGCGCCAGCAGGGGAGGGACCGTCGGCAATGAGCAGTTCTTC. V and J are TRBV5-1 and TRBJ2-1, with TRBD2 identical over 7 bases. Germline CDR1 SGHRS, CDR2 YFSETQ. The CDR3 sequence is 14 residues long. V dropped 5 bases and J dropped 6; count of bases not matched to a gene: 8.

The chain joins TRBV27 to TRBJ2-1, with no clear D. The V end lost 6 bases, the J end lost 7 bases, and 16 bases lay between the germline ends. The CDR3 sequence is 14 residues long. CDR1 MNHEY and CDR2 SMNVEV come from the germline V gene (reference sequence). CDR3 coding DNA: TGTGCCAGCAGCCGAAGACACCTTAGGAATGAGCAGTTCTTC. Its protein is CASSRRHLRNEQFF.

V usage is TRBV7-9 and J usage is TRBJ2-2; unclear D gene. CDR3 size: 13 residues. Trimming shortened V by 3 bases and J by 10 bases, and 12 bases separated the two germline ends. CDR1 is SEHNR, CDR2 FQNEAQ, per germline (reference sequence). Here the CDR3 DNA reads TGTGCCAGCAGCTTTGGGGATAGTTCGGAGCTGTTTTTT. This gives the protein CASSFGDSSELFF.

The chain joins TRBV7-2 to TRBJ2-7, with D unclear. The germline gives CDR1 SGHTA, CDR2 FQGNSA. This CDR3 comprises 13 residues. V dropped 2 bases and J dropped 6 bases, with 11 bases sitting between them. In DNA, the CDR3 is TGTGCCAGCAGCTTATCAACAGTTGGCGAGCAGTACTTC. This translates into CASSLSTVGEQYF. Full variable domain (remainder filled in from reference TRBV7-2 and TRBJ2-7): GAGVSQSPSNKVTEKGKDVELRCDPISGHTALYWYRQSLGQGLEFLIYFQGNSAPDKSGLPSDRFSAERTGGSVSTLTIQRTQQEDSAVYLCASSLSTVGEQYFGPGTRLTVT.

The CDR3 DNA is TGTGCCAGCACTATAGACCCTCGCCTCTACGAGCAGTACTTC. Its protein product is CASTIDPRLYEQYF. The gene calls are TRBV2 and TRBJ2-7; the D is unclear. CDR1 SNHLY and CDR2 FYNNEI come from the germline V gene. The CDR3 consists of 14 residues. V was clipped by 7 bases and J by 3 bases, with 16 bases between them.

This rearrangement joins TRBV7-9 to TRBJ2-2; weak D call: TRBD2 (7 bases). CDR1 SEHNR and CDR2 FQNEAQ come from the germline V gene (reference sequence). V was pared by 2 bases and J by 5 bases, with 12 bases between. The CDR3 length is 15 residues. Here the CDR3 DNA reads TGTGCCAGCAGCTTAAGAAGGGGGGGGACCGGGGAGCTGTTTTTT. It codes for CASSLRRGGTGELFF.